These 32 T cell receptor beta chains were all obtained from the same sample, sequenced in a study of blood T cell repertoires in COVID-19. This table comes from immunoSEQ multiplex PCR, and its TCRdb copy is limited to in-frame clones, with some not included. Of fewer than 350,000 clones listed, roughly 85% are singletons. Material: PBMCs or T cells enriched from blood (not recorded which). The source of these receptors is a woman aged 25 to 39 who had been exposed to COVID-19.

The CDR3 sequence: CASSIEGVEAFF. Here the CDR3 DNA reads TGTGCCAGTAGTATAGAAGGGGTCGAAGCTTTCTTT. The chain joins TRBV19 to TRBJ1-1, with D tentatively TRBD1 (5 bases). CDR3 size: 12 residues. V lost 0 bases and J lost 8, with 7 bases in between. Germline assignment: CDR1 LNHDA and CDR2 SQIVND (reference sequence).

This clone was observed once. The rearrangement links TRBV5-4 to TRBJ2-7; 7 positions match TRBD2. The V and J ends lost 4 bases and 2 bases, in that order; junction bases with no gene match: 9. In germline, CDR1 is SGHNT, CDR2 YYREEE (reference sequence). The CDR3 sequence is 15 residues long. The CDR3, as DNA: TGTGCCAGCAGCCATGGACTAGGACAAACCTACGAGCAGTACTTC. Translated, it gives CASSHGLGQTYEQYF.

CDR3 sequence reads: CASSGDTGQETQYF. In DNA, the CDR3 is TGTGCCAGCAGTGGGGACACGGGGCAAGAGACCCAGTACTTC. The rearrangement links TRBV2 to TRBJ2-5; a possible D gene is TRBD1 (6 bases). Germline assignment: CDR1 SNHLY and CDR2 FYNNEI. Deletions cut 4 bases from V and 2 bases from J, with 11 bases between. The CDR3 covers 14 residues.

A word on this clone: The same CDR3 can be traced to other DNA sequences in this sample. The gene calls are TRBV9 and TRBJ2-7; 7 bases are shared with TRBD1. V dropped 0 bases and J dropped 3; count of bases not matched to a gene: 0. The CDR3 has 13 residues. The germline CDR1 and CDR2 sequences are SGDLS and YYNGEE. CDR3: CASSVGDSYEQYF. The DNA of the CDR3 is TGTGCCAGCAGCGTAGGGGACAGCTACGAGCAGTACTTC.

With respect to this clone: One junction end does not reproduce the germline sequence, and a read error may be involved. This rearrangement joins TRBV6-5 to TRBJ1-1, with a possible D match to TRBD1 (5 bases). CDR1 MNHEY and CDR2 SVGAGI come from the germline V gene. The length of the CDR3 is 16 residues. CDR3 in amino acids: CASNYYMGPGGTEAFF. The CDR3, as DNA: TGTGCCAGCAATTACTATATGGGACCCGGGGGCACTGAAGCTTTCTTT.

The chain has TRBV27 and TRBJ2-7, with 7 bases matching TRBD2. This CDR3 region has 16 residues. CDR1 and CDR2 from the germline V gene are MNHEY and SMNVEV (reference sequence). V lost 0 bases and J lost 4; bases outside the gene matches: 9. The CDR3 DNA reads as TGTGCCAGCAGTTTATCGATCCGGGGGGTAATATACGAGCAGTACTTC. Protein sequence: CASSLSIRGVIYEQYF.

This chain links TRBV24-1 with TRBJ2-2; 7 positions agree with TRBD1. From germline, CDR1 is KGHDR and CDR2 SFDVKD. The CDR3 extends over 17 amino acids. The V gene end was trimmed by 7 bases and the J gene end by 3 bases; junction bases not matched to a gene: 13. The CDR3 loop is CATSHSYRGSDTGELFF. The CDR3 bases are TGTGCCACCAGCCACTCTTACAGGGGTTCGGACACCGGGGAGCTGTTTTTT.

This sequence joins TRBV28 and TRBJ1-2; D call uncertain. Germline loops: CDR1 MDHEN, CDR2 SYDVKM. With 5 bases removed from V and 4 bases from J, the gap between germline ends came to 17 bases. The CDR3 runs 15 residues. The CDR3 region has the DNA TGTGCCAGCAGTGTGACTGCTCTACTTTCCTATGGCTACACCTTC. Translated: CASSVTALLSYGYTF.

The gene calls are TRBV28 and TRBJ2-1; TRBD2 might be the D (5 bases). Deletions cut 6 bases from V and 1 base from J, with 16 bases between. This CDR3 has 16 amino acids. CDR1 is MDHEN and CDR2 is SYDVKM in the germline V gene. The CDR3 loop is CASRGSGERSYNEQFF. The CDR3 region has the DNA TGTGCCAGCAGGGGGAGCGGTGAACGGTCCTACAATGAGCAGTTCTTC.

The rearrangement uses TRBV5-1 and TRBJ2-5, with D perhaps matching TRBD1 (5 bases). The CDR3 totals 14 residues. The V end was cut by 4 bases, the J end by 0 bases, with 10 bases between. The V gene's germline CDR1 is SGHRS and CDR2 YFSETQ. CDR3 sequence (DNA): TGCGCCAGCAGCCGGACACAGTACCAAGAGACCCAGTACTTC. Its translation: CASSRTQYQETQYF.

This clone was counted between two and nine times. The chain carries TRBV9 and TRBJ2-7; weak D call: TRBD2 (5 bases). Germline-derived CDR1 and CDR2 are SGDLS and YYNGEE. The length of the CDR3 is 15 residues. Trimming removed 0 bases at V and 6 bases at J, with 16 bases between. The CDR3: CASSVDGVSLGEQYF. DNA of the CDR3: TGTGCCAGCAGCGTAGACGGGGTCTCTCTGGGCGAGCAGTACTTC.

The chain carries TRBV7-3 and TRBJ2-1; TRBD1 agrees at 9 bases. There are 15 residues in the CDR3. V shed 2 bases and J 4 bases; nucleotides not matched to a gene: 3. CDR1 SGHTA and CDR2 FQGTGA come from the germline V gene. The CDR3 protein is CASSLSTGGYNEQFF. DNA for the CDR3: TGTGCCAGCAGCTTATCGACAGGGGGTTACAATGAGCAGTTCTTC.

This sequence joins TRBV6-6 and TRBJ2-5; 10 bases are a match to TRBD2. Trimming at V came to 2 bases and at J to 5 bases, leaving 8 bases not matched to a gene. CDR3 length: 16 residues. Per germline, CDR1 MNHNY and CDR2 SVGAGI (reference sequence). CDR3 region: CASSYERGGQKETQYF. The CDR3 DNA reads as TGTGCCAGCAGTTACGAGCGGGGGGGCCAGAAGGAGACCCAGTACTTC.

The CDR3 is CASSSERELSYNEQFF. CDR3 DNA sequence: TGTGCCAGCAGTTCTGAGCGGGAGTTGTCCTACAATGAGCAGTTCTTC. The V and J genes are TRBV28 and TRBJ2-1, with TRBD2 matching over 8 bases. CDR3 length: 16 residues. Germline CDR1 MDHEN, CDR2 SYDVKM. V gave up 4 bases and J gave up 1 base; unmatched junction bases: 6.

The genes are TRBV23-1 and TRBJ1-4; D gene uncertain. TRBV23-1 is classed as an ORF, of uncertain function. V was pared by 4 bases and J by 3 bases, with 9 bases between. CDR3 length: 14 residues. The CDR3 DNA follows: TGCGCCAGCAGTCCCCCCGGGTCTAATGAAAAACTGTTTTTT. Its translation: CASSPPGSNEKLFF.

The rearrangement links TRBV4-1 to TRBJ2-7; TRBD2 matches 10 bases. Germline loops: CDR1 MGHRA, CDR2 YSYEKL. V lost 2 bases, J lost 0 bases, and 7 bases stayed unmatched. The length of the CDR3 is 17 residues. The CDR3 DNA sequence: TGCGCCAGCAGCCAAACAAACCTAGCGGGAGCCTCCTACGAGCAGTACTTC. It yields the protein CASSQTNLAGASYEQYF.

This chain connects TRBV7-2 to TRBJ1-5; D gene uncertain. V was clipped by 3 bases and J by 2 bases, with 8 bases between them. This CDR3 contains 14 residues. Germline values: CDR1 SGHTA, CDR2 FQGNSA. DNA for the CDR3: TGTGCCAGCAGCTTGGCCGGGGGCAATCAGCCCCAGCATTTT. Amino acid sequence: CASSLAGGNQPQHF.

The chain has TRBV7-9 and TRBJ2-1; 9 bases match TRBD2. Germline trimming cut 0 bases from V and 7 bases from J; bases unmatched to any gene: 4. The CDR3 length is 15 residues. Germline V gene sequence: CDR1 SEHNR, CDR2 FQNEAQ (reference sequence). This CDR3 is CASSLASSGMNEQFF. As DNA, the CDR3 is TGTGCCAGCAGCTTAGCTTCTAGCGGGATGAATGAGCAGTTCTTC. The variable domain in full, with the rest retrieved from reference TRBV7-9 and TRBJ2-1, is DTGVSQNPRHKITKRGQNVTFRCDPISEHNRLYWYRQTLGQGPEFLTYFQNEAQLEKSRLLSDRFSAERPKGSFSTLEIQRTEQGDSAMYLCASSLASSGMNEQFFGPGTRLTVL.

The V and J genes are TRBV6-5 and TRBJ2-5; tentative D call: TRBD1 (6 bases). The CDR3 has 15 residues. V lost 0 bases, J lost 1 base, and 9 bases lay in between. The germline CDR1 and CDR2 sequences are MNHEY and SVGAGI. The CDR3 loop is CASSYSRTVQETQYF. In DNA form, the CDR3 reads TGTGCCAGCAGTTACTCGCGGACAGTCCAAGAGACCCAGTACTTC.

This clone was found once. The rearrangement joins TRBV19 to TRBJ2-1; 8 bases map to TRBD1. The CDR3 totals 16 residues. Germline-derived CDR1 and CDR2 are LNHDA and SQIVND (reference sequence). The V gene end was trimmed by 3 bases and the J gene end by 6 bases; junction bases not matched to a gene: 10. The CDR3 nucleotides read TGTGCCAGTAGTATCCCAGGGGACAGGTACATCAATGAGCAGTTCTTC. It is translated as CASSIPGDRYINEQFF.

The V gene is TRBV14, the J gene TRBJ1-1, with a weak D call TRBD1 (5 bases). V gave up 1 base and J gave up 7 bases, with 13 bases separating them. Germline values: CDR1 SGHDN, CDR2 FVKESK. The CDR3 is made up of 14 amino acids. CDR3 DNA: TGTGCCAGCAGCCAAGGGCGACAGTCAGGTGAAGCTTTCTTT. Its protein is CASSQGRQSGEAFF.

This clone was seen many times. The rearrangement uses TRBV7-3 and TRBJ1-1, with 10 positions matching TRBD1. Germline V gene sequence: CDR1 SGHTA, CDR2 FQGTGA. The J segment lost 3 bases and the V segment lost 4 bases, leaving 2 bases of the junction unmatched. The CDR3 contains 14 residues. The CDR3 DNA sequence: TGTGCCAGCAGCTGGACAGGGGGGGACACTGAAGCTTTCTTT. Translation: CASSWTGGDTEAFF.

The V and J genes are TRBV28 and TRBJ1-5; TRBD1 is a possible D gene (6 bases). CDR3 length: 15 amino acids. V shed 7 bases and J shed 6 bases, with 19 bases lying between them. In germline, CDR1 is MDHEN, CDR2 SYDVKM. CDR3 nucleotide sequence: TGTGCCAGCACCCCCCCCCGGGGGGCGATTCAGCCCCAGCATTTT. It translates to CASTPPRGAIQPQHF.

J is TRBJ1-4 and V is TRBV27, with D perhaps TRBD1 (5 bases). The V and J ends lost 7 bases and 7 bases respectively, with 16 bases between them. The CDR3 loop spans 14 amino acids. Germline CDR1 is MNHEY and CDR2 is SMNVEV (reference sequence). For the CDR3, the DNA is TGTGCCAGCACCGGGGCGGGGCCCGGTGAAAAACTGTTTTTT. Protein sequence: CASTGAGPGEKLFF.

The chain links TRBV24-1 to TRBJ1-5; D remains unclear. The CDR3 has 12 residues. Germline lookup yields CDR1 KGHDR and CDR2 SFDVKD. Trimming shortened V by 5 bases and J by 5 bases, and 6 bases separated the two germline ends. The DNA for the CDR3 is TGTGCCACCAGTGTATCAGATCAGCCCCAGCATTTT. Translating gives CATSVSDQPQHF.

The CDR3 is CASSWTGSGTEAFF. Here the CDR3 DNA reads TGTGCCAGCAGTTGGACAGGGTCGGGCACTGAAGCTTTCTTT. The chain recombines TRBV2 with TRBJ1-1, with 8 bases aligning to TRBD1. Looked up from germline, CDR1 is SNHLY and CDR2 is FYNNEI. CDR3 size: 14 residues. After removal of 5 bases from V and 4 bases from J, the junction contained 6 bases not matched to a gene. Based on the CDR3 plus reference TRBV2 and TRBJ1-1, the full variable domain is EPEVTQTPSHQVTQMGQEVILRCVPISNHLYFYWYRQILGQKVEFLVSFYNNEISEKSEIFDDQFSVERPDGSNFTLKIRSTKLEDSAMYFCASSWTGSGTEAFFGQGTRLTVV.

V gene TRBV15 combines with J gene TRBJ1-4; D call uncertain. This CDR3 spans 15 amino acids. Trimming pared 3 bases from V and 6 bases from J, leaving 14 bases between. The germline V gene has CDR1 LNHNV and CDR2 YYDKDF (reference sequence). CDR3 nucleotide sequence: TGTGCCACCAGCAGGACCGGACCGGGGTATGAAAAACTGTTTTTT. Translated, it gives CATSRTGPGYEKLFF.

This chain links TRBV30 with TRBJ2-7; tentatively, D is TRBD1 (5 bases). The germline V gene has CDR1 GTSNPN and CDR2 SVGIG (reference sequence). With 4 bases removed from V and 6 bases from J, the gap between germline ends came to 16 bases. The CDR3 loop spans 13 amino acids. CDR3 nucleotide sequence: TGTGCCTGGACCAGGGAAGGTCGAGGCGAGCAGTACTTC. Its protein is CAWTREGRGEQYF.

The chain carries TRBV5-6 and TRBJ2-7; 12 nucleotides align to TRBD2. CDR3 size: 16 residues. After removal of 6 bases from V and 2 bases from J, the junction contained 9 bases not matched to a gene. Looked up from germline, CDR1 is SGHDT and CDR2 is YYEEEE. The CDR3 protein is CASTLGGTSGPYEQYF. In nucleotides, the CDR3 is TGTGCCAGCACCCTAGGGGGGACTAGCGGGCCCTACGAGCAGTACTTC.

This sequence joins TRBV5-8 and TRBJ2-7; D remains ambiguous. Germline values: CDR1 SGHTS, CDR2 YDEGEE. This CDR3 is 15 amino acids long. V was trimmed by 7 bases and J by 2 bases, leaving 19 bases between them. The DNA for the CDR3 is TGTGCCAGCCGAAGCCAGGTCCGTCCTCCCTACGAGCAGTACTTC. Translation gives CASRSQVRPPYEQYF.

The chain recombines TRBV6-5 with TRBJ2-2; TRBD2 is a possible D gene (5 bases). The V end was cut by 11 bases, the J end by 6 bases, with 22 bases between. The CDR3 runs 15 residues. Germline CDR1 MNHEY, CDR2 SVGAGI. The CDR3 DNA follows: TGTGCCCTCGGGAAAGGGTTTATGTTAGCCGGGGAGCTGTTTTTT. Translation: CALGKGFMLAGELFF.

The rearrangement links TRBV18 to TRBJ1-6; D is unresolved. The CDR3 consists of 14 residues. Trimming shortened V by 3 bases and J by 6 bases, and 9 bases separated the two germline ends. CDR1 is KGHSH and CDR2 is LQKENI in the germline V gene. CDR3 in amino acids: CASSPETVNSPLHF. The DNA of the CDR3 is TGTGCCAGCTCACCGGAGACGGTTAATTCACCCCTCCACTTT.